Below are 29 T cell receptor beta chains sequenced from a single sample in a study of blood T cell repertoires in COVID-19. Sequenced by immunoSEQ multiplex PCR; TCRdb stores in-frame clones only, minus some. Of around 93,000 clones listed, 90% are singletons. Sequencing was done on a sample of peripheral blood. Receptors originate from a man between 18 and 29 years old with COVID-19, enrolled during active disease.

The V gene is TRBV9, the J gene TRBJ2-3; D not resolved. CDR1 and CDR2 (germline): SGDLS, YYNGEE. There are 15 residues in the CDR3. V was shortened by 0 bases and J by 0 bases, with 8 bases between the two germline ends. The CDR3 coding sequence is TGTGCCAGCAGCGTAGGCGGTGGTAGCACAGATACGCAGTATTTT. Encoded protein: CASSVGGGSTDTQYF.

The chain carries TRBV6-5 and TRBJ2-7; possible D gene TRBD2, 5 bases. In germline, CDR1 is MNHEY, CDR2 SVGAGI. Trimming removed 4 bases at V and 3 bases at J, with 7 bases between. The CDR3 has 12 amino acids. The CDR3 region is CASSSGLYEQYF. CDR3 nucleotides: TGTGCCAGCAGTTCTGGACTCTACGAGCAGTACTTC.

This rearrangement joins TRBV14 to TRBJ2-5, with 8 bases that match TRBD2. The V gene's germline CDR1 is SGHDN and CDR2 FVKESK. V lost 3 bases, J lost 5 bases, and 8 bases stayed unmatched. The CDR3 runs 15 residues. The DNA of the CDR3 is TGTGCCAGCAGCCAGTCGGGAGGGCCGCGGGAGACCCAGTACTTC. This encodes CASSQSGGPRETQYF.

This sequence joins TRBV2 and TRBJ1-5; D is uncertain. Per the germline V gene, CDR1 is SNHLY and CDR2 is FYNNEI. Trimming shortened V by 6 bases and J by 6 bases, and 15 bases separated the two germline ends. The CDR3 runs 14 residues. CDR3 sequence (DNA): TGTGCCAGCAGACCCGAGACGCCGGGTCAGCCCCAGCATTTT. Amino acids: CASRPETPGQPQHF.

The rearrangement uses TRBV24-1 and TRBJ1-5; no clear D gene. Germline CDR1 and CDR2: KGHDR and SFDVKD. Trimming cost V 5 bases and J 6 bases, with 10 bases left between them. The CDR3 is made up of 13 amino acids. DNA for the CDR3: TGTGCCACCAGTGTTGGAGGAAGTCAGCCCCAGCATTTT. Its translation: CATSVGGSQPQHF.

This clone was seen a single time. V usage is TRBV28 and J usage is TRBJ2-3; 9 bases are a match to TRBD2. This CDR3 contains 18 residues. V dropped 1 base and J dropped 2; count of bases not matched to a gene: 10. The germline gives CDR1 MDHEN, CDR2 SYDVKM. The CDR3 DNA sequence: TGTGCCAGCAGTTTATCACTTCTTAGCGGGAGAGACACAGATACGCAGTATTTT. Translating gives CASSLSLLSGRDTDTQYF.

The V gene is TRBV6-2 or TRBV6-3, the J gene TRBJ2-1; D unresolved. With 2 bases removed from V and 8 bases from J, the gap between germline ends came to 7 bases. Germline CDR1 is MNHEY and CDR2 is SVGEGT. This CDR3 has 12 amino acids. The CDR3 region is CASSYRVHEQFF. The DNA of the CDR3 is TGTGCCAGCAGTTACCGGGTGCATGAGCAGTTCTTC.

The chain recombines TRBV24-1 with TRBJ2-2; D unresolved. The V and J ends lost 1 base and 4 bases respectively, with 6 bases between them. Germline loops: CDR1 KGHDR, CDR2 SFDVKD. The CDR3 runs 14 residues. This chain's CDR3 is CATSDFSSTGELFF. CDR3 nucleotides: TGTGCCACCAGTGATTTCTCGAGCACCGGGGAGCTGTTTTTT.

J is TRBJ2-6 and V is TRBV4-3; TRBD2 might be the D (6 bases). Per the germline V gene, CDR1 is LGHNA and CDR2 is YSLEER. The CDR3 totals 17 residues. Trimming stripped 2 bases from V and 0 bases from J, with 11 bases between. CDR3 nucleotide sequence: TGCGCCAGCAGCCAACCCGCGGGGAACTCTGGGGCCAACGTCCTGACTTTC. Protein sequence: CASSQPAGNSGANVLTF.

The chain carries TRBV3-1 (or the pseudogene TRBV3-2) and TRBJ2-3; D remains ambiguous. The CDR3 totals 14 residues. Germline lookup yields CDR1 LGHDT and CDR2 YNNKEL (reference sequence). The V gene lost 1 base and the J gene lost 3 bases, with 8 bases spanning the gap. CDR3 bases: TGTGCCAGCAGCCAAGCGGTCGGGACAGATACGCAGTATTTT. Its protein is CASSQAVGTDTQYF.

This chain connects TRBV28 to TRBJ2-1, with 9 bases matching TRBD2. Germline CDR1 reads MDHEN; CDR2 reads SYDVKM. The CDR3 runs to 18 residues. J gave up 2 bases and V 4 bases, and 12 bases lay outside the gene matches. CDR3 bases: TGTGCCAGCAGTTCCCTAGCGGGAAGTGGGACCACCTACAATGAGCAGTTCTTC. As protein: CASSSLAGSGTTYNEQFF.

This chain connects TRBV30 to TRBJ2-7; D perhaps matches TRBD1 (6 bases). Per the germline V gene, CDR1 is GTSNPN and CDR2 is SVGIG (reference sequence). This CDR3 region has 15 residues. V lost 5 bases and J 0 bases, leaving 17 bases between the germline ends. CDR3: CAWDGDRSSSYEQYF. The CDR3, as DNA: TGTGCCTGGGATGGCGACAGGTCAAGCTCCTACGAGCAGTACTTC.

The chain couples TRBV7-2 to TRBJ2-7; 13 bases match TRBD2. This CDR3 comprises 15 residues. V trimming: 5 bases; J trimming: 4 bases; junction bases outside the gene matches: 5. Germline V lookup: CDR1 SGHTA, CDR2 FQGNSA. The CDR3 DNA is TGTGCCAGCAGCCGGGGACTAGCGGGACCTTACGAGCAGTACTTC. Translated, it gives CASSRGLAGPYEQYF.

The gene calls are TRBV12-3 or TRBV12-4 and TRBJ1-6; no clear D. V lost 5 bases to trimming and J lost 9 bases, with 11 bases between them. The length of the CDR3 is 13 residues. CDR3 sequence: CASSQAVPSPLHF. The CDR3 region has the DNA TGTGCCAGCAGTCAAGCGGTCCCTTCACCCCTCCACTTT.

The rearrangement links TRBV7-2 to TRBJ2-1; 8 nucleotides agree with TRBD2. Germline V CDR1 and CDR2: SGHTA, FQGNSA. The length of the CDR3 is 15 residues. Trimming removed 2 bases from V and 14 bases from J; junction bases left unmatched: 14. The CDR3 region has the DNA TGTGCCAGCAGCTTATTGGGCGGGAGGACCGAGGTGGAGTTCTTC. It translates to CASSLLGGRTEVEFF.

This chain uses TRBV14 with TRBJ2-1, with 8 positions matching TRBD2. The trim removed 4 bases at V and 4 bases at J, leaving 6 bases unmatched. CDR1 is SGHDN, CDR2 FVKESK, per germline. CDR3 length equals 15 residues. As DNA, the CDR3 is TGTGCCAGCAGCCCAGCGGGGGACCTTTACAATGAGCAGTTCTTC. Translating gives CASSPAGDLYNEQFF. The full variable domain, its missing parts supplied by reference TRBV14 and TRBJ2-1, is EAGVTQFPSHSVIEKGQTVTLRCDPISGHDNLYWYRRVMGKEIKFLLHFVKESKQDESGMPNNRFLAERTGGTYSTLKVQPAELEDSGVYFCASSPAGDLYNEQFFGPGTRLTVL.

The chain carries TRBV9 and TRBJ2-1; TRBD2 is a possible D gene (6 bases). CDR3 length: 15 amino acids. Germline CDR1 SGDLS, CDR2 YYNGEE. With 2 bases removed from V and 0 bases from J, the gap between germline ends came to 9 bases. As DNA, the CDR3 is TGTGCCAGCAGCGTCGGGAGATCCTCCTACAATGAGCAGTTCTTC. This translates into CASSVGRSSYNEQFF.

This chain joins TRBV18 and TRBJ2-2, with 10 bases that match TRBD2. Germline V CDR1 and CDR2: KGHSH, LQKENI. The CDR3 has 16 residues. Germline trimming cut 4 bases from V and 4 bases from J; bases unmatched to any gene: 6. In DNA, the CDR3 is TGTGCCAGCTCACTGCAGGGACTAGCGAGCACCGGGGAGCTGTTTTTT. Translation gives CASSLQGLASTGELFF.

The chain joins TRBV6-2 or TRBV6-3 to TRBJ2-3, with D tentatively TRBD2 (6 bases). Germline V gives CDR1 MNHEY, CDR2 SVGEGT. V was shortened by 2 bases and J by 0 bases, with 9 bases between the two germline ends. CDR3 length: 15 residues. CDR3 in DNA: TGTGCCAGCAGTTACCGGGAGACTAGCACAGATACGCAGTATTTT. Translation gives CASSYRETSTDTQYF.

The chain has TRBV19 and TRBJ1-5; possibly TRBD1 for D (5 bases). Germline V gives CDR1 LNHDA, CDR2 SQIVND (reference sequence). V was pared by 5 bases and J by 1 base, with 15 bases between. The CDR3 spans 16 residues. This CDR3 reads CASSPDTFGSNQPQHF. CDR3 coding DNA: TGTGCCAGTAGTCCGGACACGTTTGGGAGCAATCAGCCCCAGCATTTT.

The J gene is TRBJ2-1, the V gene TRBV5-4, with 10 bases identical to TRBD2. Unmatched junction bases numbered 5, after V lost 4 bases and J lost 4 bases. Germline V gene lookup returns CDR1 SGHNT and CDR2 YYREEE (reference sequence). The CDR3 is 15 amino acids. In DNA form, the CDR3 reads TGTGCCAGCAGCCCGGCAGCGGGAGGGTACAATGAGCAGTTCTTC. Its translation is CASSPAAGGYNEQFF.

This clone was detected only once. The gene calls are TRBV28 and TRBJ2-2; TRBD2 aligns across 13 bases. After removal of 5 bases from V and 0 bases from J, the junction contained 9 bases not matched to a gene. The CDR3 extends over 19 amino acids. Germline V lookup: CDR1 MDHEN, CDR2 SYDVKM. CDR3 in amino acids: CASSRGGLAGLTNTGELFF. CDR3 bases: TGTGCCAGCAGTCGGGGGGGACTAGCGGGACTAACGAACACCGGGGAGCTGTTTTTT.

The genes are TRBV14 and TRBJ2-7, with 7 bases lining up with TRBD1. V shed 4 bases, J shed 4 bases, and the junction held 1 base outside the gene matches. CDR1 and CDR2 from the germline V gene are SGHDN and FVKESK. The CDR3 loop spans 12 amino acids. The CDR3 loop is CASSPQGYEQYF. In DNA, the CDR3 is TGTGCCAGCAGCCCACAGGGGTACGAGCAGTACTTC.

This clone was detected only once. The rearrangement uses TRBV28 and TRBJ1-1; TRBD1 is a possible D gene (6 bases). This CDR3 is built from 13 residues. Trimming cost V 3 bases and J 1 base, with 6 bases left between them. In germline, CDR1 is MDHEN, CDR2 SYDVKM. The CDR3 region is CASSLTGNTEAFF. The CDR3 coding sequence is TGTGCCAGCAGTTTGACAGGGAACACTGAAGCTTTCTTT.

The gene calls are TRBV19 and TRBJ1-5, with D possibly being TRBD1 (5 bases). V was pared by 6 bases and J by 6 bases, with 15 bases between. Germline V gene lookup returns CDR1 LNHDA and CDR2 SQIVND (reference sequence). CDR3 length equals 14 residues. The CDR3 sequence: CASSWQGGGQPQHF. CDR3 coding DNA: TGTGCCAGTAGCTGGCAGGGCGGGGGTCAGCCCCAGCATTTT.

This clone occurred once. The chain is built from TRBV7-9 and TRBJ2-1, with D maybe TRBD2 (5 bases). V lost 1 base and J 10 bases, leaving 8 bases between the germline ends. Germline V gene data show CDR1 as SEHNR and CDR2 as FQNEAQ (reference sequence). The CDR3 length is 12 residues. CDR3 nucleotides: TGTGCCAGCAGCTTAGGGACTCAGGAGCAGTTCTTC. Protein product: CASSLGTQEQFF.

The rearrangement joins TRBV29-1 to TRBJ2-2; perhaps TRBD2 as D (5 bases). The CDR3 is 17 residues long. Germline CDR1 SQVTM, CDR2 ANQGSEA. The V end lost 0 bases, the J end lost 4 bases, and 18 bases lay between the germline ends. DNA of the CDR3: TGCAGCGTTGAAGATCGAGGGATGGGGATGGGCACCGGGGAGCTGTTTTTT. The encoded protein is CSVEDRGMGMGTGELFF.

The CDR3 region is CASKKGKGQGARGTEAFF. The CDR3 coding sequence is TGTGCCAGCAAAAAAGGGAAGGGACAGGGGGCGCGAGGCACTGAAGCTTTCTTT. The rearrangement joins TRBV27 to TRBJ1-1, with 12 bases matching TRBD1. The CDR3 has 18 amino acids. V lost 7 bases, J lost 4 bases, and 16 bases stayed unmatched. Germline CDR1 reads MNHEY; CDR2 reads SMNVEV (reference sequence).

This rearrangement joins TRBV14 to TRBJ2-2, with 11 nucleotides matching TRBD2. V was clipped by 4 bases and J by 4 bases; unmatched bases: 5. Germline V gene data show CDR1 as SGHDN and CDR2 as FVKESK. This CDR3 region has 16 residues. The CDR3: CASSRSGTSGTGELFF. CDR3 coding DNA: TGTGCCAGCAGCCGCTCCGGGACTAGCGGCACCGGGGAGCTGTTTTTT.